This T cell receptor beta chain was documented in a study of radiotherapy plus CTLA-4 blockade in lung cancer (dated by TCRdb to the late 2010s). Describing the broader study: Objective responses were observed in more than 15% of enrolled patients, and disease control was achieved in about 32%. Study-wide conclusions, independent of this receptor: TCR clones derived from tumors expanded in peripheral blood after treatment with radiotherapy and ipilimumab. Early dynamic changes in blood T cell clones, together with increased serum interferon-beta after radiation, were reported as the strongest predictors of response.

The protocol used for the library was the immunoSEQ multiplex PCR assay. The immuneACCESS repertoire file appears here via TCRdb, limited to in-frame rearrangements. These files lack a portion of the clones; in checked studies, under half of the deficit traces to unresolved V genes, and the cause of the others is not known. For this sample the table gives around 82,000 clones, of which around 86% were detected only once. The ten biggest clones cover over 15% of the sample. Concerning this clone itself: No cognate antigen has been identified for it. No clone much larger than this one lies a single base away; base qualities are absent.

In this study, focal radiation therapy paired with CTLA-4 blockade (ipilimumab) was tested in patients who had chemo-refractory metastatic non-small-cell lung cancer. The origin of this receptor is a human donor with non-small cell lung cancer that progressed on radiotherapy plus ipilimumab. Sequencing used peripheral blood, obtained from a patient treated with radiotherapy plus ipilimumab.

The DNA reads as follows: TGTGCCAGCAGCGCTCTAGCGGGGGACCTCACAGATACGCAGTATTTT. Translated, this is CASSALAGDLTDTQYF. In this chain, TRBV9 is recombined with TRBJ2-3, and TRBD2 aligns with 10 junction nucleotides. CDR1 and CDR2, looked up from the germline V gene, are SGDLS and YYNGEE. The CDR3 contains 16 residues, cysteine and phenylalanine counted. Here the CDR3 DNA is all that survives: 48 bases in frame from base 1. Here V drops 3 bases and J drops 2 bases, and the junction holds 6 bases not matched to any gene.